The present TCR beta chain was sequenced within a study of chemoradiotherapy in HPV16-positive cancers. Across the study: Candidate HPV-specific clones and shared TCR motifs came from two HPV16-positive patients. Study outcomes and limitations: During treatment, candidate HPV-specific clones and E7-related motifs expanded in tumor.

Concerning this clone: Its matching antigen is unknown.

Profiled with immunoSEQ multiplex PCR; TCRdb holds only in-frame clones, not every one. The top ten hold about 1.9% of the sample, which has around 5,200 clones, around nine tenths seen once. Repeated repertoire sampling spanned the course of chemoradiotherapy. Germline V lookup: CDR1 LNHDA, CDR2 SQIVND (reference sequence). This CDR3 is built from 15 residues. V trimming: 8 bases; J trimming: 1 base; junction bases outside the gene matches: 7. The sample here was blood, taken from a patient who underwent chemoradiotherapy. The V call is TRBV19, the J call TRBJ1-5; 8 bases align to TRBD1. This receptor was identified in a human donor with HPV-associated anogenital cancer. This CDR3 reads CASRRTGRSNQPQHF. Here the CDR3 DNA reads TGTGCCAGTCGTAGGACAGGGAGGAGCAATCAGCCCCAGCATTTT.